The subject of this entry is one TCR beta chain. Its antigen remains undetermined. No base quality information exists; no much larger clone differs at one position. TCRbeta CDR3 regions were amplified from genomic DNA by means of the immunoSEQ Assay, a bias-controlled multiplex PCR. In the original analysis: The number of nucleated cells in each sample was estimated by amplification of reference gene primers within the assay. To quantify the absolute abundance of each unique TCRbeta CDR3 rearrangement, sequence reads were collapsed and filtered. For each sample, productive Simpson clonality was calculated as the square root of Simpson's diversity index across productive rearrangements. In its TCRdb copy, this immuneACCESS table keeps in-frame sequences only and misses some clones. Where compared with another copy, unresolved V genes explain less than half of these, and the others have no known cause. For V, J and clone size, that table is used; D and trimming come from the DNA. Present in this sample are about 480,000 clones, roughly nine tenths of which were seen just once. The top ten clones comprise 0.7% to 1% of the sample.

V trim: 3 bases; J trim: 8 bases; unmatched bases: 6. The CDR3 covers 13 residues, taking in both the cysteine and the phenylalanine. The entry retains the CDR3 DNA only, 39 bases that are in frame from base 1. CDR1 is given as MNHEY and CDR2 as SMNVEV, both from the germline V gene (reference sequence). One collaborating source in Seattle enrolled patients during active infection and followed them longitudinally through the course of disease. Collaborating institutions collected whole blood in K2EDTA tubes following their own protocols. Collaborator samples were shipped for TCRbeta analysis as frozen whole blood, isolated PBMCs, or DNA extracted from either sample type. The sample is drawn from a study of blood T cell repertoires in COVID-19 (dated by TCRdb to the early 2020s). With regard to the full study: Collaborator samples came from the United States, Italy and Spain and covered acute and convalescent phases of COVID-19. The material from the prospective study consisted of cDNA or gDNA derived from T cells, B-cell-depleted T cells, or PBMCs. The dataset comprised deeply sampled blood TCRbeta repertoires from subjects exposed to, actively infected with, or recovered from COVID-19. The repertoires were made available in a free public database intended to serve as a resource for research on the immune response to SARS-CoV-2. Samples were obtained from the ongoing ImmuneRACE study (first 160 participants) and from 1,254 subjects provided by 6 global collaborators. Nearly every sample came with metadata listing a de-identified subject ID, COVID-19 status, age in years and sex. Where available, HLA class I and class II types were taken from metadata supplied by the sample provider and were not determined by assay-based typing.

The paper as a whole reports these results and caveats: The amount of clinical and demographic metadata varied by source and participant and was provided uncurated.

Recombination connected TRBV27 to TRBJ1-2; 7 bases in between match TRBD1. Sequenced sample: peripheral blood. The clonotype originates from a man aged 18 to 30 with COVID-19, enrolled during active disease. The DNA sequence is TGTGCCAGCAGTTTGAAAGGGGGCCGAGGCTACACCTTC. Its protein reads: CASSLKGGRGYTF.